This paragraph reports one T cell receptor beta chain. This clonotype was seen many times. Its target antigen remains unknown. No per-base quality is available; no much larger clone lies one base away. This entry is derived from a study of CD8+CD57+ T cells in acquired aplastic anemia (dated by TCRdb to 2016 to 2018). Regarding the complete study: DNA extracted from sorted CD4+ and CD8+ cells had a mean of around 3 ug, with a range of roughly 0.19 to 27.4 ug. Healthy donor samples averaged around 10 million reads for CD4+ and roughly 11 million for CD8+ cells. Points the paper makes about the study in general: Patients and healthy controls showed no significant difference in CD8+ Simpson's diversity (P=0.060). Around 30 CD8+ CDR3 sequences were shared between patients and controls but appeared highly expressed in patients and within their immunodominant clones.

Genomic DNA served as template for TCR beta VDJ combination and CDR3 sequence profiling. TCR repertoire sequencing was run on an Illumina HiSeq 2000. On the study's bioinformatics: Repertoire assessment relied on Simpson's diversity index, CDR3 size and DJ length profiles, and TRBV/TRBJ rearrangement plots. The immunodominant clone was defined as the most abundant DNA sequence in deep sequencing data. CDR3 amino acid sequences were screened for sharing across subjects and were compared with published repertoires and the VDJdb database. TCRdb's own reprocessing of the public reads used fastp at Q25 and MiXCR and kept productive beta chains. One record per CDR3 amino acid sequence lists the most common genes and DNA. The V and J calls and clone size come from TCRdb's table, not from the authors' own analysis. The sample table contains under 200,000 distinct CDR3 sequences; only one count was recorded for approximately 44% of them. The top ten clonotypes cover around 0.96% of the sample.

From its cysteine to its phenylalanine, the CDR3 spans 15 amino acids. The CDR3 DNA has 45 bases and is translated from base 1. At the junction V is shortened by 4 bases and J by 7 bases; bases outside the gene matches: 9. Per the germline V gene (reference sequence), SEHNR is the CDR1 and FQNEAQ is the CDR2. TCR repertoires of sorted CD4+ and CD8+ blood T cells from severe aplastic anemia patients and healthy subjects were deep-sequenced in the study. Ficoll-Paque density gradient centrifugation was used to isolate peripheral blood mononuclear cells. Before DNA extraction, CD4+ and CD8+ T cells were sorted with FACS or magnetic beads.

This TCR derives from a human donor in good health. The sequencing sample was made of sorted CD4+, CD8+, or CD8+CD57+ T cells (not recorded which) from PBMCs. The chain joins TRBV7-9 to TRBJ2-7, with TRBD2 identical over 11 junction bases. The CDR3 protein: CASSSLRLAGSEQYF. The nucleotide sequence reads TGTGCCAGCAGCTCCCTCCGACTAGCGGGAAGTGAGCAGTACTTC.